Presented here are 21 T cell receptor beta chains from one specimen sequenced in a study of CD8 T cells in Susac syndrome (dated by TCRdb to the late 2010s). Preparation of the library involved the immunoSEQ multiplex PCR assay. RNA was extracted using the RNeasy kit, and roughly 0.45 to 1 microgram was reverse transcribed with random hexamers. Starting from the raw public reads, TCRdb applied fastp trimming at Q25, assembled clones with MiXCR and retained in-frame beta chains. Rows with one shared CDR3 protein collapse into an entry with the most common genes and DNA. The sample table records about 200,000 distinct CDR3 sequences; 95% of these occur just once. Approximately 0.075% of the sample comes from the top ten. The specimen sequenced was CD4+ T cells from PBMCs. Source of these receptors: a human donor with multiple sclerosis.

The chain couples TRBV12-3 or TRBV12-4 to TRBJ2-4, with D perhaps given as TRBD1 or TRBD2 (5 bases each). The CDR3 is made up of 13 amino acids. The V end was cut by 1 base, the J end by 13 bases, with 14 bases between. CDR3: CASSLGGPTAQYF. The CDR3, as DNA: TGTGCCAGCAGTTTAGGGGGACCGACCGCCCAGTACTTC.

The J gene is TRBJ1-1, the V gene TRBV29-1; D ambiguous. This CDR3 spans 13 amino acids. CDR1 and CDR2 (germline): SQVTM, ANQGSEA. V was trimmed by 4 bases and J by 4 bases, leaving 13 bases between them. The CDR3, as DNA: TGCAGCGTTGTAAGCCCCGGCGGCACTGAAGCTTTCTTT. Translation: CSVVSPGGTEAFF. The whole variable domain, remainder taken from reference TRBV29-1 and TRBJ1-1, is SAVISQKPSRDICQRGTSLTIQCQVDSQVTMMFWYRQQPGQSLTLIATANQGSEATYESGFVIDKFPISRPNLTFSTLTVSNMSPEDSSIYLCSVVSPGGTEAFFGQGTRLTVV.

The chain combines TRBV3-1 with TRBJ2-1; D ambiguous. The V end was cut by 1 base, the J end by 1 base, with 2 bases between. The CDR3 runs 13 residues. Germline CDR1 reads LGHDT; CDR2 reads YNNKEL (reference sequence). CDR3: CASSQASYNEQFF. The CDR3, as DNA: TGTGCCAGCAGCCAAGCTTCCTACAATGAGCAGTTCTTC.

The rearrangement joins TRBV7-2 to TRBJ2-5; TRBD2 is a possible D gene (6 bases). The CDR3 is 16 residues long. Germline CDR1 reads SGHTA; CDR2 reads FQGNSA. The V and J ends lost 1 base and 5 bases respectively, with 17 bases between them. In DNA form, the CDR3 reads TGTGCCAGCAGCTTAGGCATAGCGGTTTTACAGGAGACCCAGTACTTC. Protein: CASSLGIAVLQETQYF.

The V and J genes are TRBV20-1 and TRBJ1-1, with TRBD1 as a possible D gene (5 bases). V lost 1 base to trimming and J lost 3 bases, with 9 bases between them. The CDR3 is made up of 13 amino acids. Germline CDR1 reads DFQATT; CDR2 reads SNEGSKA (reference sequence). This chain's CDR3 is CSARAGGYTEAFF. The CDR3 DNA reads TGCAGTGCTAGAGCTGGGGGGTACACTGAAGCTTTCTTT.

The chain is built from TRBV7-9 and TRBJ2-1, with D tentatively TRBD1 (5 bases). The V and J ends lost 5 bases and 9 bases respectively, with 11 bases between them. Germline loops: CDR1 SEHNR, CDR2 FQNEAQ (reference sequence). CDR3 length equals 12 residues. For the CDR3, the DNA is TGTGCCAGCAGCGTATCAGGGTCTGAGCAGTTCTTC. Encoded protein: CASSVSGSEQFF.

This CDR3 reads CAWAPVRDAGGFF. As DNA, the CDR3 is TGTGCCTGGGCCCCTGTCCGGGACGCGGGCGGGTTCTTC. The chain joins TRBV30 to TRBJ2-1; D is possibly TRBD1 or TRBD2 (5 bases each). The V end lost 5 bases, the J end lost 15 bases, and 23 bases lay between the germline ends. This CDR3 comprises 13 residues. CDR1 is GTSNPN, CDR2 SVGIG, per germline (reference sequence).

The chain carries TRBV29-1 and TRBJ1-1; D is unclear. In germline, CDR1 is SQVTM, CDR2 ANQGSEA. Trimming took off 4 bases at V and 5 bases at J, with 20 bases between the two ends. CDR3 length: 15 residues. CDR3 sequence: CSVGYPGPERTEAFF. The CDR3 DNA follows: TGCAGCGTTGGGTATCCGGGCCCCGAAAGAACTGAAGCTTTCTTT.

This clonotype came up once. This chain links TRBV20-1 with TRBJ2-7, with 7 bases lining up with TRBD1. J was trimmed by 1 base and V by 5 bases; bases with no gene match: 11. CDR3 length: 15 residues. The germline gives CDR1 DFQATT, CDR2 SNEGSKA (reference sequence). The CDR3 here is CSALRETGLSYEQYF. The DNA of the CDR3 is TGCAGTGCTCTACGAGAGACAGGGTTGTCCTACGAGCAGTACTTC.

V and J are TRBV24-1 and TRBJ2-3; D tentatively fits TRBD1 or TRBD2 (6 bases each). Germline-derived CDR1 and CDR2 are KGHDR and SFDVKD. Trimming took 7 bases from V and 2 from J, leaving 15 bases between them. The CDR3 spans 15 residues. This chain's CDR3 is CATSPGTGATDTQYF. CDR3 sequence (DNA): TGTGCCACCAGCCCCGGGACGGGGGCCACAGATACGCAGTATTTT.

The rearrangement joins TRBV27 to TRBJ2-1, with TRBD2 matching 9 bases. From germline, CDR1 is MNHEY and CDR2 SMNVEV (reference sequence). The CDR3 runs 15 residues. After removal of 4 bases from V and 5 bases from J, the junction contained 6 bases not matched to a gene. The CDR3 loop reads CASSSQRGDHNEQFF. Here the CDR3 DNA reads TGTGCCAGCAGTTCCCAGCGGGGGGACCACAATGAGCAGTTCTTC.

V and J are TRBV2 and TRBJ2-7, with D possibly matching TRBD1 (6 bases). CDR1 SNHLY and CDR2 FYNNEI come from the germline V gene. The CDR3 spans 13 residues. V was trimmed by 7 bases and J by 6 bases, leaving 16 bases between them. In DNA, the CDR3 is TGTGCCAGCAATCCCCTTCAGGGGATCGAGCAGTACGTC. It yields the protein CASNPLQGIEQYV.

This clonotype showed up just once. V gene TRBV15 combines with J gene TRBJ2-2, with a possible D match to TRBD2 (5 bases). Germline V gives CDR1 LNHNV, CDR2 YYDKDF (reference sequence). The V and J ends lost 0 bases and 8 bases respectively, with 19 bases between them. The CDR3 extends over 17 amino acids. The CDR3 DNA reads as TGTGCCACCAGCAGAGATCTGAGTAGCGCCGACAATGGGGAGCTGTTTTTT. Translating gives CATSRDLSSADNGELFF.

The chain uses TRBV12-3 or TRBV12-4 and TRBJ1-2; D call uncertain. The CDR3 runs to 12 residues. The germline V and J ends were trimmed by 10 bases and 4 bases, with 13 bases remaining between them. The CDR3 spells CATLRASYGYTF. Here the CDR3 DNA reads TGTGCCACCCTACGGGCATCCTATGGCTACACCTTC.

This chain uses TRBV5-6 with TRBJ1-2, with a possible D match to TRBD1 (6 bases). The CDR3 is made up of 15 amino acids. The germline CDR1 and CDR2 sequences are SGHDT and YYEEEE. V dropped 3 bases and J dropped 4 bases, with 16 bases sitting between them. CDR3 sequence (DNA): TGTGCCAGCAGCTCGGGCCGGGACAACCTCTATGGCTACACCTTC. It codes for CASSSGRDNLYGYTF.

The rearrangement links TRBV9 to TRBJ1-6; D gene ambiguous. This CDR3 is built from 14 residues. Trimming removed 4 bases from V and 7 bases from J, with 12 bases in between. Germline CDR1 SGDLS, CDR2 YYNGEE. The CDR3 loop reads CASSLGPGNSPLHF. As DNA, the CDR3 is TGTGCCAGCAGCCTAGGCCCGGGGAATTCACCCCTCCACTTT.

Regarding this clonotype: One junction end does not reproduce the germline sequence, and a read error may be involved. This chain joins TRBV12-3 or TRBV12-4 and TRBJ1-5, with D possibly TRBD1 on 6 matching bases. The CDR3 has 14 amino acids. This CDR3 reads CASSLKQGNQAQHF. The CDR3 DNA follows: TGTGCCAGCAGTTTAAAGCAGGGGAATCAGGCCCAGCATTTT.

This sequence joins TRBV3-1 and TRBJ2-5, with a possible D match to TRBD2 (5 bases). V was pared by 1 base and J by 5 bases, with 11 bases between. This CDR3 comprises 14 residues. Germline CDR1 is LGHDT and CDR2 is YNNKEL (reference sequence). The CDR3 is CASSQVVGGETQYF. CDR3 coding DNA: TGTGCCAGCAGCCAAGTCGTTGGCGGGGAGACCCAGTACTTC.

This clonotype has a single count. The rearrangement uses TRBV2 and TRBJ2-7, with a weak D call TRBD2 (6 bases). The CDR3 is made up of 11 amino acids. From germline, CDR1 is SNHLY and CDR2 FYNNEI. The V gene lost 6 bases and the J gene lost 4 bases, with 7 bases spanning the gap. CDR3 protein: CASRGGYEQYF. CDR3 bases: TGTGCCAGCAGGGGGGGTTACGAGCAGTACTTC.

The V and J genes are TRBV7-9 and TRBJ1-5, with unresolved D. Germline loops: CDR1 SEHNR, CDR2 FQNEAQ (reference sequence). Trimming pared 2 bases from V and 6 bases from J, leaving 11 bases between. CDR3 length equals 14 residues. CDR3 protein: CASSLSPGSQPQHF. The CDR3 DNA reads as TGTGCCAGCAGCTTATCCCCGGGATCTCAGCCCCAGCATTTT.

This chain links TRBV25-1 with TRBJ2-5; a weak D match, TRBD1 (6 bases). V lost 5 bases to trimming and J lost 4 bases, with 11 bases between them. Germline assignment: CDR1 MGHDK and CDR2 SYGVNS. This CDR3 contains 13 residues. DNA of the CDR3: TGTGCCAGCAGTATACAGGGAGTAGAGACCCAGTACTTC. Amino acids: CASSIQGVETQYF.